This T cell receptor beta chain was sequenced in a study of blood T cell repertoires in COVID-19. Study information: The United States, Italy and Spain were the sources of the acute and convalescent COVID-19 samples.

CDR3 length: 14 amino acids. Trimming cost V 3 bases and J 4 bases, with 10 bases left between them. The V gene's germline CDR1 is SNHLY and CDR2 FYNNEI. Assay used: immunoSEQ multiplex PCR; TCRdb lists only in-frame clones, some missing. This table has some 190,000 clones, about 85% appearing once. Sequenced material: peripheral blood. The TCR originated in an older man with COVID-19, enrolled during active disease. This chain uses TRBV2 with TRBJ1-5, with a possible D match to TRBD1 (6 bases). The CDR3 bases are TGTGCCAGCAGTGAGTTCAGGGGAAATCAGCCCCAGCATTTT. This codes for CASSEFRGNQPQHF.